The following is a TCR beta chain sequence with its context. The antigen is not known. Germline V gene lookup returns CDR1 SGHNT and CDR2 YYREEE (reference sequence). The CDR3 is made up of 16 amino acids. These data are taken from a study of cytomegalovirus exposure and HLA in healthy donors. Study conclusions and caveats: The investigators catalogued 150 to 200 TCR beta chains as cytomegalovirus-associated. Highest at DRB1 and lowest at HLA-C, TCR association rates differed among HLA loci in a later analysis.

PCR involved 60 Vbeta and 13 Jbeta primers. TCRdb keeps only in-frame clones here, not all; method: immunoSEQ multiplex PCR. The repertoire includes 170,000 or so clones, roughly 77% of them detected once, and 1% sits in the top ten. Nominal health characterized the donors when sampled, though unrecorded immune exposures were likely. The clonotype originates from a woman aged 50 to 65 in good health and CMV-seropositive. J is TRBJ2-5 and V is TRBV5-4; TRBD2 might be the D (6 bases). The tail of the sequence fits TRBJ2-7 better, so the J call may be wrong. Sequences were obtained from PBMCs. The CDR3 DNA is TGTGCCAGCAGCTTGGACCCGACTAGGGGCCCCTACGAGCAGTACTTC. It translates to CASSLDPTRGPYEQYF.